The TCR beta chain described here comes from a study of T cell clusters in autoimmune cytopenias. One tube held mixed TRB-A and TRB-B primer pools for touch-down PCR. Reanalyzing the multiplex PCR reads, TCRdb keeps one entry per CDR3 protein, without DNA. This table lists 7,000 or so distinct CDR3 sequences. Study results and caveats: A dominant lymphoma-associated repertoire apparently masked the cluster-lack signature in secondary cytopenia versus chronic lymphocytic leukemia. Primary autoimmune cytopenia patients seemingly lacked the physiological T cell clusters found in healthy donors.

TRB was amplified from about 250 ng of peripheral blood genomic DNA per sample. A remark on this clonotype: The antigen is not known.

The same sample was also used in a study of T cell repertoires in aging, cancer and after chemotherapy. That paper adds: Untreated cancer patients had significantly lower blood TCR diversity than age-matched healthy donors.

This TCR was recovered from a human donor in good health. The sequencing input was peripheral blood.

CDR3 sequence: CASSLEGQGSYEQYF. The chain has TRBV18 and TRBJ2-7; the D gene TCRdb calls, TRBD1, cannot be checked with no DNA. Germline CDR1 KGHSH, CDR2 LQKENI. The CDR3 length is 15 residues. Complete variable domain (other parts from reference TRBV18 and TRBJ2-7): NAGVMQNPRHLVRRRGQEARLRCSPMKGHSHVYWYRQLPEEGLKFMVYLQKENIIDESGMPKERFSAEFPKEGPSILRIQQVVRGDSAAYFCASSLEGQGSYEQYFGPGTRLTVT.